This TCR beta chain came from a study of identical twins. MiXCR, run by TCRdb on the 5' RACE reads, gives a single entry per CDR3 protein. The table lists under 300,000 distinct CDR3 sequences, around an eighth of them singletons. This clonotype has just a few counts. What it recognizes is unknown. The CDR3 runs 15 residues. With V trimmed by 5 bases and J by 2 bases, 9 bases remained unmatched. Germline CDR1 is SGHTA and CDR2 is FQGNSA. Healthy Caucasians provided all donations. Study results and caveats: A lower insertion count was a feature of abundant cord blood beta clonotypes, with no such feature in memory repertoires. Out-of-frame alpha sequences shared by twins were enriched for low generation probability. The degree of excess twin sharing was weaker in beta out-of-frame sequences.

The sequencing sample was made of memory (CD45RO+) T cells sorted from blood. This sequence joins TRBV7-2 and TRBJ2-7; TRBD1 matches 7 bases. The TCR originated in a young woman in good health. CDR3 bases: TGTGCCAGCAGCCAATGGACAGGTGTTACCTACGAGCAGTACTTC. It specifies CASSQWTGVTYEQYF.